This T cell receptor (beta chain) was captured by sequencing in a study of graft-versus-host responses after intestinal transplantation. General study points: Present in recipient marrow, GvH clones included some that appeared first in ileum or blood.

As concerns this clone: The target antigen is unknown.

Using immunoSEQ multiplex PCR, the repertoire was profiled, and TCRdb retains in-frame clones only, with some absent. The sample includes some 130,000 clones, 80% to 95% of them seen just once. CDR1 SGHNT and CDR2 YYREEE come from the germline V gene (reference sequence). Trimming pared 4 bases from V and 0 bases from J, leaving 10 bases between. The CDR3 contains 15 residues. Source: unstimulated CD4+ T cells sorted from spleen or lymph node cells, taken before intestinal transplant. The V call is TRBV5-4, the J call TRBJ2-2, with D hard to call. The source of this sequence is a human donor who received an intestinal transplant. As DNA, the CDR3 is TGTGCCAGCAGCCCCGGCAACCCGAACACCGGGGAGCTGTTTTTT. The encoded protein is CASSPGNPNTGELFF.